The text below deals with one TCR beta chain. Its specificity is not known. Run at survey level, the immunoSEQ assay was version v3.0. Libraries were prepared by immunoSEQ multiplex PCR; TCRdb keeps only in-frame clonotypes and omits some of them. Among over 1,500 clones listed, 70% to 90% were seen once. Germline lookup yields CDR1 SGHRS and CDR2 YFSETQ. The CDR3 loop spans 16 amino acids. Trimming stripped 0 bases from V and 3 bases from J, with 13 bases between. The sample originates from a study of long-term antiretroviral therapy in people with HIV. Regarding the study as a whole: Information on adherence to ART, viral resistance or therapy changes was unavailable.

The clonotype comes from a woman aged 50 to 60 with HIV. The chain uses TRBV5-1 and TRBJ1-5; possibly TRBD1 for D (6 bases). This sample comprised unsorted PBMCs, obtained 0.7 years after starting antiretroviral therapy. The CDR3 loop is CASSLGPGVDNQPQHF. As DNA, the CDR3 is TGCGCCAGCAGCTTGGGGCCAGGGGTGGACAATCAGCCCCAGCATTTT.